This TCR beta chain was identified during a study of shared clonotypes between healthy human individuals. Worth noting for this clone: Its antigen is not known.

Germline lookup yields CDR1 MDHEN and CDR2 SYDVKM. This CDR3 region has 16 residues. The trim removed 4 bases at V and 1 base at J, leaving 9 bases unmatched. General observations from the study: Few donors restricted represented genetic and exposure-history diversity. Larger estimated richness was generally seen in naive subsets than in memory subsets.

Roughly 200 ng DNA, about 30,000 T cell genomes, went into each sorted-subset replicate PCR. The method was immunoSEQ multiplex PCR; TCRdb's version includes in-frame clones alone and lacks a portion of them. The sample shows more than 2 million clones, 90% to 95% of them seen only once. The source material was naive CD4+ T cells sorted from blood. As to subset: CD45RA+ positively selected. This TCR derives from a man between 18 and 29 years old in good health. V usage is TRBV28 and J usage is TRBJ2-7; 8 bases are shared with TRBD1. CDR3 in DNA: TGTGCCAGCAGTTCTTACCGGGGACAGGAATCCTACGAGCAGTACTTC. Its translation: CASSSYRGQESYEQYF.